The sequence of this TCR beta chain was determined in a study of OX40 agonist ivuxolimab in advanced cancers. The repertoire was sequenced with immunoSEQ multiplex PCR; TCRdb's copy has only in-frame clones and lacks some. The repertoire holds roughly 70,000 clones, with 88% as singletons. The germline V gene encodes CDR1 KGHSH and CDR2 LQKENI. CDR3 size: 14 residues. Trimming took off 3 bases at V and 6 bases at J, with 12 bases between the two ends. Sequenced material: CD4+ or CD8+ T cells sorted from blood, taken in a trial of the OX40 agonist ivuxolimab. The chain has TRBV18 and TRBJ2-1, with D perhaps matching TRBD1 (6 bases). This TCR came from an adult with an advanced solid tumor such as melanoma, head and neck, liver or kidney cancer. The DNA for the CDR3 is TGTGCCAGCTCACCTTCTTCAGGGGCCAATGAGCAGTTCTTC. Its protein product is CASSPSSGANEQFF.